The 8 T cell receptor beta chains presented below share a single source sample, sequenced in a study of shared clonotypes between healthy human individuals. Sequenced by immunoSEQ multiplex PCR; TCRdb stores in-frame clones only, minus some. Here the sample spans around 2.3 million clones, about 94% being singletons. Specimen: naive CD4+ T cells sorted from blood. Subset described: CD45RA+ positively selected. The receptors stem from a man aged 18 to 30 in good health.

This clone is a singleton in its sample. Here the CDR3 reads CASSPGTGGETQYF. The CDR3 nucleotides are TGTGCCAGCAGCCCTGGGACAGGGGGAGAGACCCAGTACTTC. This chain connects TRBV9 to TRBJ2-5; 11 positions agree with TRBD1. Trimming at V came to 4 bases and at J to 4 bases, leaving 3 bases not matched to a gene. Germline V lookup: CDR1 SGDLS, CDR2 YYNGEE. The CDR3 spans 14 residues.

This clone was seen only a few times. Other DNA sequences of this sample code for an identical CDR3. This chain connects TRBV7-9 to TRBJ1-4; weak D call: TRBD1 (6 bases). The ends were cut back, 1 base at V and 5 bases at J, with 11 bases in the middle. Germline assignment: CDR1 SEHNR and CDR2 FQNEAQ (reference sequence). The CDR3 has 15 amino acids. CDR3 region: CASSLGQGRNEKLFF. CDR3 in DNA: TGTGCCAGCAGCTTAGGGCAGGGGCGGAATGAAAAACTGTTTTTT. Looking up the rest from reference TRBV7-9 and TRBJ1-4 gives the full variable domain: DTGVSQNPRHKITKRGQNVTFRCDPISEHNRLYWYRQTLGQGPEFLTYFQNEAQLEKSRLLSDRFSAERPKGSFSTLEIQRTEQGDSAMYLCASSLGQGRNEKLFFGSGTQLSVL.

This sequence joins TRBV5-8 and TRBJ1-1; D call uncertain. The CDR3 consists of 15 residues. Trimming removed 0 bases at V and 0 bases at J, with 9 bases between. The V gene's germline CDR1 is SGHTS and CDR2 YDEGEE. The CDR3 DNA follows: TGTGCCAGCAGCTTGGGTACGAAAATGAACACTGAAGCTTTCTTT. Translation gives CASSLGTKMNTEAFF.

This clone was observed a single time. This chain connects TRBV5-1 to TRBJ2-4; 9 bases map to TRBD1. With 10 bases clipped from V and 8 bases from J, the junction kept 10 bases outside the gene matches. Germline lookup yields CDR1 SGHRS and CDR2 YFSETQ. The CDR3 spans 13 residues. The CDR3 sequence is CAEQTGGIHIQYF. For the CDR3, the DNA is TGCGCCGAGCAGACAGGGGGAATCCACATTCAGTACTTC.

The genes are TRBV28 and TRBJ2-7; TRBD1 agrees at 8 bases. Unmatched junction bases numbered 15, after V lost 7 bases and J lost 4 bases. CDR3 length equals 16 residues. Germline values: CDR1 MDHEN, CDR2 SYDVKM. CDR3 residues: CASTLRFQGARYEQYF. The CDR3 bases are TGTGCCAGCACATTAAGATTCCAGGGGGCGAGATACGAGCAGTACTTC.

The rearrangement uses TRBV10-3 and TRBJ2-5; D call uncertain. This CDR3 contains 14 residues. Per the germline V gene, CDR1 is ENHRY and CDR2 is SYGVKD. Trimming took off 2 bases at V and 2 bases at J, with 9 bases between the two ends. CDR3 region: CAISEGVQQETQYF. In DNA form, the CDR3 reads TGTGCCATCAGTGAGGGCGTACAGCAAGAGACCCAGTACTTC.

The chain carries TRBV28 and TRBJ1-2; 7 bases line up with TRBD1. The V and J ends lost 5 bases and 5 bases, in that order; junction bases with no gene match: 14. This CDR3 region has 16 residues. Germline V gene data show CDR1 as MDHEN and CDR2 as SYDVKM. CDR3 sequence: CASSPTLGTASYGYTF. The CDR3 bases are TGTGCCAGCAGTCCTACGCTCGGGACAGCCTCGTATGGCTACACCTTC.

The chain has TRBV10-3 and TRBJ2-7; 9 bases agree with TRBD1. The V gene's germline CDR1 is ENHRY and CDR2 SYGVKD. CDR3 length equals 13 residues. J lost 6 bases, V lost 3 bases, and 3 bases had no gene match. CDR3 loop: CAISDLDRGEQYF. The CDR3 DNA reads as TGTGCCATCAGTGACCTGGACAGGGGCGAGCAGTACTTC.